These T cell receptor beta chains were read from a single sample in a study of T-cell memory formation after mild COVID-19. TCRdb used MiXCR to reprocess the 5' RACE reads, holding one entry per CDR3 protein. The repertoire includes approximately 150,000 distinct CDR3 sequences, under 25% of them detected once, and 2% to 2.5% sits in the top ten. Material for sequencing was PBMCs or a T cell subset sorted from them (not recorded which). Receptors were obtained from an adult woman who had mild COVID-19 (a few samples of this study predate the infection). Cell type and time point are not known. CDR3s include the opening cysteine and the closing phenylalanine or tryptophan. The order of the fields is J gene, V gene, clone size, D gene, CDR3 DNA, CDR3 protein. D genes are given only for firm matches. Not all rows give a size; the values are once, few, many and, for expanded clones, a class.

TRBJ1-2,TRBV7-3,-,-,TGTGCCAGCAGTCTCTTCCCCGGACAGATAGGTGGCTACACCTTC,CASSLFPGQIGGYTF
TRBJ2-5,TRBV13,few,-,TGTGCCAGCAGCTTTGGGGGCCTCCGGGAGACCCAGTACTTC,CASSFGGLRETQYF
TRBJ2-1,TRBV5-8,few,TRBD2,TGTGCCAGCAGCTTGAGGGGCGGACTAGCGGGTTCCAATGAGCAGTTCTTC,CASSLRGGLAGSNEQFF
TRBJ1-2,TRBV5-5,few,-,TGTGCCAGCAGCTTTATGGGGGCGCGAGATGGCTACACCTTC,CASSFMGARDGYTF
TRBJ2-5,TRBV2,-,-,TGTGCCAGCAGTGAGGGGGGAAGGGCAGAGACCCAGTACTTC,CASSEGGRAETQYF
TRBJ1-6,TRBV12-3/TRBV12-4,few,-,TGTGCCAGCAGAAGTGGGGGAACCGGAGGTTCACCCCTCCACTTT,CASRSGGTGGSPLHF
TRBJ2-3,TRBV10-3,-,TRBD2,TGTGCCATCAGTTTGGGACTAGCCGGGGGGGATACGCAGTATTTT,CAISLGLAGGDTQYF
TRBJ1-2,TRBV25-1,few,-,TGTGCCAGCAGTGAAAGCGCCAGCTATGGCTACACCTTC,CASSESASYGYTF
TRBJ2-7,TRBV12-3/TRBV12-4,-,TRBD2,TGTGCCAGCAGTTTTTGGCTGCGGGAGGTTTCTGGCGAGCAGTACTTC,CASSFWLREVSGEQYF
TRBJ2-1,TRBV11-1,-,TRBD2,TGTGCCAGCAAGAGGGTAGCGGGGGCCTACAATGAGCAGTTCTTC,CASKRVAGAYNEQFF
TRBJ1-1,TRBV6-5,few,TRBD1,TGTGCCAGCAGTTACGGGACAGGGGTTAGGAAAGCTTTCTTT,CASSYGTGVRKAFF
TRBJ1-2,TRBV10-3,-,TRBD1,TGTGCCATCACCCCGGGACAGGGAGGCTATGGCTACACCTTC,CAITPGQGGYGYTF
TRBJ2-5,TRBV20-1,-,-,TGCAGTGCTAGCTTACATCCTGGAGAGACCCAGTACTTC,CSASLHPGETQYF
TRBJ2-1,TRBV7-6,many,TRBD2,TGTGCCAGCAGCTCCGGGACTAGCGGTTACAATGAGCAGTTCTTC,CASSSGTSGYNEQFF
TRBJ2-3,TRBV7-3,-,TRBD2,TGTGCCAGCAGCTTCCACGGACTAGCGGGAGGGGATACGCAGTATTTT,CASSFHGLAGGDTQYF
TRBJ2-7,TRBV6-5,-,-,TGTGCCAGCAGTAAAGACAGGCCCGGGGGCTACGAGCAGTACTTC,CASSKDRPGGYEQYF
TRBJ2-2,TRBV20-1,-,-,TGCAGTGCTAGAGCCTCCCCCGGGACACTGACCGGGGAGCTGTTTTTT,CSARASPGTLTGELFF
TRBJ2-5,TRBV12-3/TRBV12-4,few,-,TGTGCCAGCAGCCTCGTGAGAAATGGGGAGACCCAGTACTTC,CASSLVRNGETQYF
TRBJ2-7,TRBV12-3/TRBV12-4,few,-,TGTGCCAGCAGCCCAAACCCAGGGAAGCAGTACTTC,CASSPNPGKQYF
TRBJ2-7,TRBV24-1,once,-,TGTGCCACCAGTGAAGCAGGGTTGAGCGAGCAGTACTTC,CATSEAGLSEQYF
TRBJ1-1,TRBV6-5,many,-,TGTGCCAGCATCTCAGGGAGCCGGGGCGCTGAAGCTTTCTTT,CASISGSRGAEAFF
TRBJ2-1,TRBV7-2,many,-,TGTGCCAGCAGCATAAGGGGGGCCAATGAGCAGTTCTTC,CASSIRGANEQFF
TRBJ2-5,TRBV24-1,-,TRBD2,TGTGCCACCAGTGATTTGGGAGTAGCGGGGCAAGAGACCCAGTACTTC,CATSDLGVAGQETQYF
TRBJ2-7,TRBV7-6,few,TRBD1,TGTGCCAGCAGCTCAAGGGGGCGCGAGCAGTACTTC,CASSSRGREQYF
TRBJ2-3,TRBV11-2,-,-,TGTGCCAGCAGCTTACTGGGCTTACGACCAGATACGCAGTATTTT,CASSLLGLRPDTQYF
TRBJ2-1,TRBV18,many,-,TGTGCCAGCTCCGTCGGATTCCGGTCTGAGCAGTTCTTC,CASSVGFRSEQFF
TRBJ1-5,TRBV6-5,few,TRBD1,TGTGCCAGCAGCTATGGACAGGGCAGTCGGCCCCAGCATTTT,CASSYGQGSRPQHF
TRBJ1-2,TRBV7-9,-,-,TGTGCCAGCACGCGTCTATATGGCTACACCTTC,CASTRLYGYTF
TRBJ2-3,TRBV7-3,-,-,TGTGCCAGCAGCTTAACGCGGACTGTGGATACGCAGTATTTT,CASSLTRTVDTQYF
TRBJ2-5,TRBV7-9,few,-,TGTGCCAGCAGCACCCCTCCCCGAGAGACCCAGTACTTC,CASSTPPRETQYF